The clone carrying this TCR beta chain came up many times. As yet, its antigen is unknown. This specimen comes from a study of early T cells in non-severe SARS-CoV-2 infection. About the research overall: Bulk RNA isolated from unsorted whole blood underwent sequencing; chains were not paired.

Molecules of cDNA were individually given unique molecular identifiers that were attached to them. TCRdb re-called the 5' RACE reads through MiXCR, storing one row per CDR3 protein. The data show approximately 65,000 distinct CDR3 sequences, roughly an eighth seen once. Per germline, CDR1 LGHDT and CDR2 YNNKEL (reference sequence). The CDR3 covers 14 residues. V lost 4 bases, J lost 8 bases, and 4 bases stayed unmatched. Study observations and caveats: The VDJdb matching leaned toward anti-spike CD8 responses and overlooked private and CD4 specificities.

The chain employs TRBV3-1 and TRBJ2-1, with TRBD1 matching over 11 bases. Sequencing was carried out using whole blood. This receptor was obtained from an adult who was a healthcare worker with PCR-confirmed SARS-CoV-2 infection or an uninfected control (not recorded which). In DNA, the CDR3 is TGTGCCAGCAGCCCCGGACAGGGGGCGGATGAGCAGTTCTTC. Translated: CASSPGQGADEQFF.